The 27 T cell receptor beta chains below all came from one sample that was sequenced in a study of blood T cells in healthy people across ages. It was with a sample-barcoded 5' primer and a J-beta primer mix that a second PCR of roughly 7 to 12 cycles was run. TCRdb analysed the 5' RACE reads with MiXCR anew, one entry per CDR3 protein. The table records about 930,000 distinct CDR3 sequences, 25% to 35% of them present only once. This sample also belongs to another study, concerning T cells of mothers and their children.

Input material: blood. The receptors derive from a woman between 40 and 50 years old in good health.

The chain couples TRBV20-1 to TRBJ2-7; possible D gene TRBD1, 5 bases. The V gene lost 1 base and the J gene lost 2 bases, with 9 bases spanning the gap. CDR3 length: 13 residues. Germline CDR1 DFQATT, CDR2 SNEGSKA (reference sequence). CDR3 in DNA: TGCAGTGCTAGAGTTCAGGGTCCCTACGAGCAGTACTTC. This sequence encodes CSARVQGPYEQYF.

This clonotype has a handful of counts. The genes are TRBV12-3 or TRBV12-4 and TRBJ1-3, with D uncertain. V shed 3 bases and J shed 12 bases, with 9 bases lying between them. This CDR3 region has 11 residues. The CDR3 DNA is TGTGCCAGCAGTTTTTTTCCAGTCATATATTTT. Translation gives CASSFFPVIYF.

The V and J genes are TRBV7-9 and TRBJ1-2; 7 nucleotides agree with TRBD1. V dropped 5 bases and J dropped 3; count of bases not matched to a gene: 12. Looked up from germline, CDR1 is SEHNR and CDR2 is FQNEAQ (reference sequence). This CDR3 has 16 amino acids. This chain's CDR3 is CASSRTGALVDYGYTF. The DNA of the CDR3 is TGTGCCAGCAGCCGGACAGGCGCGTTAGTAGACTATGGCTACACCTTC.

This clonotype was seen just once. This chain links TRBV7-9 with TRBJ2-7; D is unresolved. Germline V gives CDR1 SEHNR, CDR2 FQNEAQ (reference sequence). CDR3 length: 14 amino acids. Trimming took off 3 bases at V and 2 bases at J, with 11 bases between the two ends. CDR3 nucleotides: TGTGCCAGCAGCTTTAGAAGTCGTCCCTACGAGCAGTACTTC. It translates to CASSFRSRPYEQYF.

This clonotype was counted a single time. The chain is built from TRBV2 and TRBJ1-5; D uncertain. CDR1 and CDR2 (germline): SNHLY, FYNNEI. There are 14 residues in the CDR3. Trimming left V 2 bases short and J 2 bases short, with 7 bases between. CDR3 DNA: TGTGCCAGCAGTGAAAACTGGGGCAATCAGCCCCAGCATTTT. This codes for CASSENWGNQPQHF.

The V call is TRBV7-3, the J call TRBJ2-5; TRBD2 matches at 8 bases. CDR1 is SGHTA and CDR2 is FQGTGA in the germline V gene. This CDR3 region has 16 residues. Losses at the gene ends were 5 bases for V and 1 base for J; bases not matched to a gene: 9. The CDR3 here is CASSPRAGDPQETQYF. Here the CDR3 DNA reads TGTGCCAGCAGCCCTCGAGCGGGGGACCCCCAAGAGACCCAGTACTTC.

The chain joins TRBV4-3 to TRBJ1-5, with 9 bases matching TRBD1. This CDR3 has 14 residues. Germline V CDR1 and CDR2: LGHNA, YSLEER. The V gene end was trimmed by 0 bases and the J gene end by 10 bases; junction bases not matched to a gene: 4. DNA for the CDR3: TGCGCCAGCAGCCAAGATCGGGGACAGGGACCCCAGCATTTT. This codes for CASSQDRGQGPQHF.

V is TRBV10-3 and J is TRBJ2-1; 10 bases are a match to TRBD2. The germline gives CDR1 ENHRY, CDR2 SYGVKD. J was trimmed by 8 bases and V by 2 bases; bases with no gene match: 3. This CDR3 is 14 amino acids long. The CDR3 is CAISEELAGYEQFF. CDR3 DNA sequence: TGTGCCATCAGTGAGGAACTAGCGGGGTATGAGCAGTTCTTC.

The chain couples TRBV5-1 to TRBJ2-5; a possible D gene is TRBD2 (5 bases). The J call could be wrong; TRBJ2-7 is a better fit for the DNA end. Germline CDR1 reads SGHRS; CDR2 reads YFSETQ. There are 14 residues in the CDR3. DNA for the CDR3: TGCGCCAGCAGCTTAAACCGAGCGGCCTACGAGCAGTACTTC. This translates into CASSLNRAAYEQYF.

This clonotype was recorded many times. The CDR3 sequence: CASSLGARVPFYGYTF. CDR3 DNA: TGTGCCAGCAGTTTAGGGGCGCGGGTACCGTTCTATGGCTACACCTTC. The rearrangement joins TRBV12-3 or TRBV12-4 to TRBJ1-2; the D is unclear. The CDR3 totals 16 residues. Trimming pared 1 base from V and 4 bases from J, leaving 16 bases between.

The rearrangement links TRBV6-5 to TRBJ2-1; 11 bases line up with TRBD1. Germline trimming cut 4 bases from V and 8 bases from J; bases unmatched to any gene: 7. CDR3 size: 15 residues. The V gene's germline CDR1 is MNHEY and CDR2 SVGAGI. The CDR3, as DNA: TGTGCCAGCAGTTCACCGGGACAGGGGGGGTATGAGCAGTTCTTC. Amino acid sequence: CASSSPGQGGYEQFF.

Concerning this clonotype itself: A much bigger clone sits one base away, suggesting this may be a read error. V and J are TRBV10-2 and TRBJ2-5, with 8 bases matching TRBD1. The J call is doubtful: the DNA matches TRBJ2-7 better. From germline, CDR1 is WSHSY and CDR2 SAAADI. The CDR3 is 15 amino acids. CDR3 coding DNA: TGCGCCAGCAAAGGGGCAGGGGGCGCCTCCTACGAGCAGTACTTC. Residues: CASKGAGGASYEQYF.

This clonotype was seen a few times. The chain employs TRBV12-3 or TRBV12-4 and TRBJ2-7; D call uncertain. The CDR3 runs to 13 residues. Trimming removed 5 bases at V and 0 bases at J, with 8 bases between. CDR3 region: CASSGRSSYEQYF. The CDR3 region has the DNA TGTGCCAGCAGTGGACGGTCCTCCTACGAGCAGTACTTC.

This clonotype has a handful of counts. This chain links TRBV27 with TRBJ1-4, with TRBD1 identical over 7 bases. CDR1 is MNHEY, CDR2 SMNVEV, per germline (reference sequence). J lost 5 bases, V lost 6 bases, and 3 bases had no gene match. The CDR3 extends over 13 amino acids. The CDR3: CASSKDRNEKLFF. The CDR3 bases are TGTGCCAGCAGCAAGGACAGGAATGAAAAACTGTTTTTT.

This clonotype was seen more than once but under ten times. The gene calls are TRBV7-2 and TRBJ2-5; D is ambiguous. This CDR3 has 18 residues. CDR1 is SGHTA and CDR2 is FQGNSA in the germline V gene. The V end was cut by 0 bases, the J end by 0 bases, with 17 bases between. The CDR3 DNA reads TGTGCCAGCAGCTTAGCGAAATCGGCCCTCTTCTACCAAGAGACCCAGTACTTC. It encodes CASSLAKSALFYQETQYF.

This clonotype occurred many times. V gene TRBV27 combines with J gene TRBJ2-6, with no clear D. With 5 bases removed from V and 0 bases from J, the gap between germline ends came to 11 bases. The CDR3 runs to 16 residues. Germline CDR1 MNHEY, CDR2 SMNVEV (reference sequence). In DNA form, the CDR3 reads TGTGCCAGCAGTCGTGAGGCCGTCTCTGGGGCCAACGTCCTGACTTTC. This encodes CASSREAVSGANVLTF. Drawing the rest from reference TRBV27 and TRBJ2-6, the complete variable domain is EAQVTQNPRYLITVTGKKLTVTCSQNMNHEYMSWYRQDPGLGLRQIYYSMNVEVTDKGDVPEGYKVSRKEKRNFPLILESPSPNQTSLYFCASSREAVSGANVLTFGAGSRLTVL.

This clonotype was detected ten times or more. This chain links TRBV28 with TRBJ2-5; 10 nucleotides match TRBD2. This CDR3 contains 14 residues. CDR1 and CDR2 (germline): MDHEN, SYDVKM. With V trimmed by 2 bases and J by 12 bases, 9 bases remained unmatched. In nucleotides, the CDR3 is TGTGCCAGCAGTTTAATGCCCGTGCTAGCGGGGGAGTACTTC. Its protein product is CASSLMPVLAGEYF.

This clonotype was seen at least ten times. In nucleotides, the CDR3 is TGTGCCAGCAGTTTAAGACAGGGTCCTTACAATGAGCAGTTCTTC. As protein: CASSLRQGPYNEQFF. V is TRBV12-3 or TRBV12-4 and J is TRBJ2-1; TRBD1 agrees at 7 bases. This CDR3 has 15 residues. Trimming took 2 bases from V and 4 from J; bases not matched to a gene: 5.

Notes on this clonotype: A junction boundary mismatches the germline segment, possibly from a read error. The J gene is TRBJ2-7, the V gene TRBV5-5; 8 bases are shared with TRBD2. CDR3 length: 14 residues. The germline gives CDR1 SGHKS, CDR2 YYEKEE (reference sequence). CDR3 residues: CASSFGGASCEQYF. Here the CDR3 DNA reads TGTGCCAGTAGCTTCGGGGGGGCGTCCTGCGAGCAGTACTTC.

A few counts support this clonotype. The CDR3 DNA is TGTGCCAGCAGTTTATACAGGGCCCCCTACGAGCAGTACTTC. Its protein product is CASSLYRAPYEQYF. The chain joins TRBV28 to TRBJ2-7; D may be TRBD1 (6 bases). This CDR3 has 14 residues. Trimming took off 1 base at V and 2 bases at J, with 9 bases between the two ends. Germline V gene sequence: CDR1 MDHEN, CDR2 SYDVKM.

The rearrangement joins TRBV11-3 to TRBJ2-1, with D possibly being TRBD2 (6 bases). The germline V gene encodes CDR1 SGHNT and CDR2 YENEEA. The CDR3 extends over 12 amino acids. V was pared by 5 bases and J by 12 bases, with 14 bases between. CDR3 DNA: TGTGCCAGCAGCCACGGGACGGAGGGGCAGTTCTTC. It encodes CASSHGTEGQFF.

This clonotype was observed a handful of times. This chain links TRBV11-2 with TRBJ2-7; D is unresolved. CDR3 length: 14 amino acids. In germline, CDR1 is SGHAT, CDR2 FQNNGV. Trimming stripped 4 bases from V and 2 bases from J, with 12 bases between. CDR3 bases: TGTGCCAGCAGCTCGATCCTTGGCACCTACGAGCAGTACTTC. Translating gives CASSSILGTYEQYF. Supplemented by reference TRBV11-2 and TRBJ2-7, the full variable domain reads EAGVAQSPRYKIIEKRQSVAFWCNPISGHATLYWYQQILGQGPKLLIQFQNNGVVDDSQLPKDRFSAERLKGVDSTLKIQPAKLEDSAVYLCASSSILGTYEQYFGPGTRLTVT.

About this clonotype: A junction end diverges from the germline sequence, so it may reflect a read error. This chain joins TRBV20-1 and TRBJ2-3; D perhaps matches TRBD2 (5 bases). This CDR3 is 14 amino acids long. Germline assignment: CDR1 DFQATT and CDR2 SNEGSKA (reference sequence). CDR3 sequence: CSTSNPLNTDTQYF. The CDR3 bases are TGCAGTACTAGTAACCCCTTAAACACAGATACGCAGTATTTT.

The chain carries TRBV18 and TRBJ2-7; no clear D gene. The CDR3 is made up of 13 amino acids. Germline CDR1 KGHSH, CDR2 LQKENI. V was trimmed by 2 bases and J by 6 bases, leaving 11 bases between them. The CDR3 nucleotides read TGTGCCAGCTCACCATTCGACGGCCTCGAGCAGTACTTC. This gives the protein CASSPFDGLEQYF.

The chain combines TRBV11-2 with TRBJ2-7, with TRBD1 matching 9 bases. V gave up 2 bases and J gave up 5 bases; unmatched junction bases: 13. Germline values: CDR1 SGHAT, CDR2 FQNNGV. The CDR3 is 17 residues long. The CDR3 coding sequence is TGTGCCAGCAGCTTAATCTCCGGGACAGGGATATCGGACGAGCAGTACTTC. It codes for CASSLISGTGISDEQYF.

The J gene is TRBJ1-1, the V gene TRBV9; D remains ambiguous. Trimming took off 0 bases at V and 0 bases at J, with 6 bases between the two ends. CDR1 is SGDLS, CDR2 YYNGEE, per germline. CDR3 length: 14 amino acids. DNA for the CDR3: TGTGCCAGCAGCGTAGCTGAGGTGAACACTGAAGCTTTCTTT. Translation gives CASSVAEVNTEAFF.

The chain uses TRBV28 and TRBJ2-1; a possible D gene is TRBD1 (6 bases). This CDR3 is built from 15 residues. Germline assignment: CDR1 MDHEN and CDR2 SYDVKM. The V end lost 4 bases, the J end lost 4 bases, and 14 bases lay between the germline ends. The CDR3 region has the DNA TGTGCCAGCAGTTCACAGGGTAAATCTTACAATGAGCAGTTCTTC. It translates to CASSSQGKSYNEQFF.